This T cell receptor (beta chain) is drawn from a study of T cell repertoires in cytomegalovirus infection. Comments on this clonotype: As yet, its antigen is unknown.

J was trimmed by 5 bases and V by 3 bases; bases with no gene match: 11. In germline, CDR1 is SGHTA, CDR2 FQGNSA. The CDR3 length is 17 residues. A single record per CDR3 protein comes from TCRdb applying MiXCR to the reads. The sample comprises about 350,000 distinct CDR3 sequences, roughly a third of which are singletons, and approximately 13% rests with the top ten. The chain carries TRBV7-2 and TRBJ2-3; 10 bases match TRBD2. The receptor's source is a human donor in good health (CMV status not recorded). Some clones in this sample may be carry-over from other donors' samples. The specimen comprised cultured PBMCs, sampled from culture after CMV antigen stimulation. CDR3 sequence reads: CASSLVAGTSAKDTQYF. The CDR3 coding sequence is TGTGCCAGCAGCTTGGTCGCCGGGACTAGCGCCAAAGATACGCAGTATTTT.